Following are 16 T cell receptor beta chains from one sample sequenced in a study of blood T cell repertoires in COVID-19. The repertoire was sequenced with immunoSEQ multiplex PCR; TCRdb's copy has only in-frame clones and lacks some. The data contain 300,000 to 400,000 clones, roughly 86% of them seen just once; the ten biggest clones take up 3%. Sample: peripheral blood. The source of these receptors is a human donor in a cohort sampled during active COVID-19.

The rearrangement links TRBV25-1 to TRBJ2-7; D is undetermined. V gave up 4 bases and J gave up 9 bases, with 19 bases separating them. CDR3 length: 14 amino acids. Germline CDR1 and CDR2: MGHDK and SYGVNS. Here the CDR3 reads CASSVKETLDGQYF. CDR3 DNA: TGTGCCAGCAGTGTAAAGGAGACCCTTGACGGGCAGTACTTC.

The rearrangement uses TRBV19 and TRBJ2-7; TRBD1 aligns across 9 bases. The CDR3 has 13 amino acids. V shed 10 bases and J 2 bases; nucleotides not matched to a gene: 6. Germline CDR1 reads LNHDA; CDR2 reads SQIVND (reference sequence). CDR3 DNA sequence: TGTGCCACTAACGGACAGGGGACCTACGAGCAGTACTTC. Translation gives CATNGQGTYEQYF.

V usage is TRBV6-4 and J usage is TRBJ1-2, with D possibly matching TRBD1 (5 bases). The CDR3 is made up of 14 amino acids. Germline V gene lookup returns CDR1 MRHNA and CDR2 SNTAGT. V gave up 0 bases and J gave up 8 bases, with 13 bases separating them. In DNA, the CDR3 is TGTGCCAGCAGTGACTCGCCTGGGGACTGGGGCTACACCTTC. It encodes CASSDSPGDWGYTF.

This chain uses TRBV14 with TRBJ2-3; 7 bases line up with TRBD2. Germline trimming cut 4 bases from V and 4 bases from J; bases unmatched to any gene: 8. Germline loops: CDR1 SGHDN, CDR2 FVKESK. The CDR3 extends over 15 amino acids. The CDR3 coding sequence is TGTGCCAGCAGCCGTATAGGTCGGGGGGCAGATACGCAGTATTTT. Translated: CASSRIGRGADTQYF.

The chain uses TRBV21-1 and TRBJ2-2; TRBD1, the table's D call, lacks a check against the DNA. TRBV21-1 is deemed a pseudogene. The CDR3 runs to 18 residues. CDR3 in amino acids: CASSKSQRQAQNTGELFF. The CDR3 DNA sequence: TGTGCCAGCAGCAAATCCCAAAGACAGGCCCAGAACACCGGGGAGCTGTTTTTT.

This chain links TRBV3-1 (or the pseudogene TRBV3-2) with TRBJ1-6; a possible D gene is TRBD1 (5 bases). V lost 2 bases to trimming and J lost 9 bases, with 8 bases between them. The germline CDR1 and CDR2 sequences are LGHDT and YNNKEL (reference sequence). The CDR3 contains 13 residues. The CDR3 coding sequence is TGTGCCAGCAGCCAAAGCAGGGCTTCACCCCTCCACTTT. Its protein product is CASSQSRASPLHF.

This clone was seen more than once but under ten times. This sequence joins TRBV2 and TRBJ1-1; TRBD1 is a possible D gene (6 bases). V lost 6 bases to trimming and J lost 2 bases, with 13 bases between them. Germline V lookup: CDR1 SNHLY, CDR2 FYNNEI. CDR3 size: 14 residues. CDR3 DNA: TGTGCCAGCAGCGAACAGGGATTCAACACTGAAGCTTTCTTT. It yields the protein CASSEQGFNTEAFF.

In its sample, this clone was seen a few times. This sequence joins TRBV7-2 and TRBJ2-2; 10 nucleotides align to TRBD2. There are 16 residues in the CDR3. V dropped 4 bases and J dropped 5; count of bases not matched to a gene: 7. The germline V gene encodes CDR1 SGHTA and CDR2 FQGNSA. The CDR3 nucleotides are TGTGCCAGCAGCTCGTCACCGGGACTAGCGACCGGGGAGCTGTTTTTT. It encodes CASSSSPGLATGELFF.

In DNA, the CDR3 is TGTGCCAGCAGTGGGAGGACAGGGCGGGTCGCAGATACGCAGTATTTT. Amino acid sequence: CASSGRTGRVADTQYF. The rearrangement uses TRBV2 and TRBJ2-3, with 8 bases fitting TRBD1. V gave up 4 bases and J gave up 4 bases; unmatched junction bases: 10. Germline-derived CDR1 and CDR2 are SNHLY and FYNNEI. CDR3 length equals 16 residues.

The J gene is TRBJ2-2, the V gene TRBV5-6; 9 bases match TRBD1. The CDR3 sequence is 16 residues long. With V trimmed by 4 bases and J by 6 bases, 10 bases remained unmatched. The germline gives CDR1 SGHDT, CDR2 YYEEEE. The CDR3 region is CASSVDRGEGPGELFF. DNA for the CDR3: TGTGCCAGCAGCGTAGACAGGGGGGAAGGTCCCGGGGAGCTGTTTTTT.

This chain uses TRBV7-2 with TRBJ2-5, with 13 bases fitting TRBD2. This CDR3 comprises 16 residues. Germline V gene data show CDR1 as SGHTA and CDR2 as FQGNSA. V shed 5 bases and J 3 bases; nucleotides not matched to a gene: 6. CDR3 in amino acids: CASSPSGLAGEETQYF. For the CDR3, the DNA is TGTGCCAGCAGCCCGAGCGGACTAGCGGGGGAAGAGACCCAGTACTTC.

The gene calls are TRBV6-4 and TRBJ1-1, with D uncertain. V was trimmed by 6 bases and J by 3 bases, leaving 11 bases between them. The CDR3 has 13 amino acids. Per the germline V gene, CDR1 is MRHNA and CDR2 is SNTAGT. CDR3 DNA: TGTGCCAGCAGCGAAGACGGAGACACTGAAGCTTTCTTT. Its translation is CASSEDGDTEAFF.

The genes are TRBV9 and TRBJ2-1; 12 bases are shared with TRBD2. V dropped 0 bases and J dropped 4; count of bases not matched to a gene: 2. Germline V gene sequence: CDR1 SGDLS, CDR2 YYNGEE. This CDR3 comprises 16 residues. Here the CDR3 DNA reads TGTGCCAGCAGCGTAGTGGGGACTAGCGGGTACAATGAGCAGTTCTTC. Translation gives CASSVVGTSGYNEQFF.

The chain recombines TRBV5-1 with TRBJ2-7, with D perhaps TRBD1 (5 bases). Deletions cut 2 bases from V and 2 bases from J, with 11 bases between. Germline lookup yields CDR1 SGHRS and CDR2 YFSETQ. CDR3 length: 14 amino acids. CDR3 bases: TGCGCCAGCAGCTTCCAGGGTAGGGCCTACGAGCAGTACTTC. This translates into CASSFQGRAYEQYF.

V is TRBV23-1 and J is TRBJ2-7; 9 positions agree with TRBD1. TRBV23-1 is flagged as an ORF with uncertain function. The CDR3 consists of 15 residues. The ends lost 1 base at V and 7 bases at J; junction bases unmatched: 8. The CDR3 DNA follows: TGCGCCAGCAGTCAATTGGTACAGGGGGCGGGAGAGCAGTACTTC. Its protein is CASSQLVQGAGEQYF.

The genes are TRBV18 and TRBJ2-1, with TRBD2 matching over 8 bases. Germline-derived CDR1 and CDR2 are KGHSH and LQKENI. The CDR3 length is 15 residues. The ends lost 2 bases at V and 4 bases at J; junction bases unmatched: 4. The CDR3 is CASSPLASGYNEQFF. The CDR3 DNA follows: TGTGCCAGCTCACCATTAGCTAGCGGGTACAATGAGCAGTTCTTC.